This TCR beta chain was sequenced in a study of response to subunit inactivated influenza vaccine listed by TCRdb under 2018. Looking at the study overall: The study used deep quantitative T cell receptor repertoire profiling to track responses to a trivalent subunit inactivated influenza vaccine. Study-wide findings and limitations: The authors proposed that each seasonal influenza vaccination may bring in only a limited number of new T cells.

In its sample, this clonotype was seen a few times. Its cognate antigen has yet to be identified. No base qualities exist here, and no much larger clone lies one base off it. Trimming accounts for 2 bases at V and 5 bases at J, while the number of junction bases matched to no gene is 4. The CDR3 goes from the cysteine to the phenylalanine over 15 residues. The sequence is cut down to CDR3 DNA, 45 bases in frame from base 1. CDR1 and CDR2 (SGHTS, YDEGEE) derive from the germline V gene. The library came from RT-PCR. TCRdb records Illumina HiSeq 2500 as the sequencer. TCRdb handled the public reads itself, with Q25 trimming in fastp and clone calling in MiXCR, and kept productive beta chains. Identical CDR3 protein sequences are pooled into one entry, listed with their most common genes and DNA. The sample data list under 800,000 distinct CDR3 sequences, and 11% to 15% of these were observed just once. The ten largest clones take up roughly 6.4% of the sample.

This receptor was taken from a man aged 45-60 years who received an inactivated influenza vaccine. Donor details come from another sample of the same person, matched by shared clones. This material consisted of PBMCs from blood, taken roughly 15 days before vaccination. The sequence is built from TRBV5-8 and TRBJ1-5; 10 bases in between match TRBD1. DNA sequence: TGTGCCAGCAGCTTTGACAGGGGGCTGTATCAGCCCCAGCATTTT. This gives the protein CASSFDRGLYQPQHF.